This TCR beta chain comes out of a study of T cell changes during pregnancy in multiple sclerosis. Here immunoSEQ multiplex PCR was the method, and the copy in TCRdb shows in-frame clones only, minus some. The profile shows 58,000 or so clones, 75% to 90% of them singletons. Unmatched junction bases numbered 4, after V lost 2 bases and J lost 2 bases. The length of the CDR3 is 15 residues. Germline lookup yields CDR1 KGHSH and CDR2 LQKENI. This TCR derives from a female donor with multiple sclerosis, enrolled in a pregnancy study. V and J are TRBV18 and TRBJ2-7; 9 bases align to TRBD2. The starting material was CD4+ T cells from peripheral blood mononuclear cells, obtained in the third trimester of pregnancy. As DNA, the CDR3 is TGTGCCAGCTCACCATCCAGCGGGGGGACCTACGAGCAGTACTTC. Its translation: CASSPSSGGTYEQYF.